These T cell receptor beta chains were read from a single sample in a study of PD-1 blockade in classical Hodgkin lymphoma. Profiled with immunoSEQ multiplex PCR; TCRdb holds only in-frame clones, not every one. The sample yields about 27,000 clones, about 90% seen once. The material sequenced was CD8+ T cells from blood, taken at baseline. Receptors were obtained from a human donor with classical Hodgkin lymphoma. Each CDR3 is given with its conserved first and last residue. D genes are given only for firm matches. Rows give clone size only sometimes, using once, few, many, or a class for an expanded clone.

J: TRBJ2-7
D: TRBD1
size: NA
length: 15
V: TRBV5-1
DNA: TGCGCCAGCAGCTTGGAGACAGGGAGCTCCTACGAGCAGTACTTC
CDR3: CASSLETGSSYEQYF

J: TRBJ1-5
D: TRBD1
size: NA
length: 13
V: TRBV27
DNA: TGTGCGAGGGACAGCAATAGCAATCAGCCCCAGCATTTT
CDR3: CARDSNSNQPQHF

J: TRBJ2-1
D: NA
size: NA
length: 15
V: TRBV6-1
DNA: TGTGCCAGCAGTGACGGAGACATTCTCTACAATGAGCAGTTCTTC
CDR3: CASSDGDILYNEQFF

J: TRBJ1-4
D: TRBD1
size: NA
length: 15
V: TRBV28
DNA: TGTGCCAGCAGCAAAACCGGGACAGGGTCTGAAAAACTGTTTTTT
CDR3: CASSKTGTGSEKLFF

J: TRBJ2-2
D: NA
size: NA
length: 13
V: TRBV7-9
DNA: TGTGCCAGCAGCCGAGGAAGCACCGGGGAGCTGTTTTTT
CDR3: CASSRGSTGELFF

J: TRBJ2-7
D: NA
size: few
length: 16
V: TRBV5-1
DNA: TGCGCCAGCAGCTTGGCCGGCCGAGGCCGTGATCGGGAGCAGTACTTC
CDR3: CASSLAGRGRDREQYF

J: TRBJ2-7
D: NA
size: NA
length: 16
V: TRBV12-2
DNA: TGTGCAAGTCGCTTACACAGACGTAGGGGCTACTACGAGCAGTACTTC
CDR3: CASRLHRRRGYYEQYF

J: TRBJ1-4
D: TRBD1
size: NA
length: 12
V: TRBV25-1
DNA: TGTGCCAGCAGTGAATCCAGGGGGCAACGAACTTTT
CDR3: CASSESRGQRTF

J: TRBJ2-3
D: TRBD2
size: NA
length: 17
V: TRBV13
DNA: TGTGCCAGCAGCTCGGAGACTAGCGGGAGTTTCACAGATACGCAGTATTTT
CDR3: CASSSETSGSFTDTQYF

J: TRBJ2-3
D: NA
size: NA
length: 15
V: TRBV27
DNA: TGTGCCAGCAGCCCGGGACCGATGAGCACAGATACGCAGTATTTT
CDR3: CASSPGPMSTDTQYF

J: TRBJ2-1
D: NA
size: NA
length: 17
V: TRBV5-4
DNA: TGTGCCAGCAGTCCAAATGGGCAGCGGGCGGCCTACAATGAGCAGTTCTTC
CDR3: CASSPNGQRAAYNEQFF